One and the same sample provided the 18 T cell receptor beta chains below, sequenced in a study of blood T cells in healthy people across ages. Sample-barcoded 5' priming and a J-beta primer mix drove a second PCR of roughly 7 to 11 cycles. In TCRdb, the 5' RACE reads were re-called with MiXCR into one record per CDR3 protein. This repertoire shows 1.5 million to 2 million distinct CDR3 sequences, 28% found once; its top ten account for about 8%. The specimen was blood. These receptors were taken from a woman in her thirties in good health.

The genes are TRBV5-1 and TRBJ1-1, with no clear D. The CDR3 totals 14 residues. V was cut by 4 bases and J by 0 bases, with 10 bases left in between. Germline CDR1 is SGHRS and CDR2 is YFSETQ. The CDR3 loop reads CASSGTAMNTEAFF. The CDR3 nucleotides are TGCGCCAGCAGCGGTACAGCTATGAACACTGAAGCTTTCTTT.

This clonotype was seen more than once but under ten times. The CDR3 reads CAISEGLAGGSGNYEQFF. CDR3 in DNA: TGTGCCATCAGTGAGGGACTAGCGGGAGGTTCAGGTAACTATGAGCAGTTCTTC. This chain connects TRBV10-3 to TRBJ2-1, with 14 bases aligning to TRBD2. Germline CDR1 ENHRY, CDR2 SYGVKD. This CDR3 comprises 18 residues. Germline trimming cut 2 bases from V and 8 bases from J; bases unmatched to any gene: 11.

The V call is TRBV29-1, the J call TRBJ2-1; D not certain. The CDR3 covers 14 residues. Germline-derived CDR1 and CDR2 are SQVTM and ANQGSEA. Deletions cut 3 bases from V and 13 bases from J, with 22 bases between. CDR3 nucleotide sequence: TGCAGCGTTGAGAGTTTCGTGGGTCAAGAGACCCAGTTCTTC. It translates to CSVESFVGQETQFF.

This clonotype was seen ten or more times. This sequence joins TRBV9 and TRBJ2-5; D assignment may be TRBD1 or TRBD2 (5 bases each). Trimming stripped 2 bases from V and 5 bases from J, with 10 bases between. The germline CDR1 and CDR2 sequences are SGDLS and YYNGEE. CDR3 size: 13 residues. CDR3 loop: CASSVSWGETQYF. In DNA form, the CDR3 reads TGTGCCAGCAGCGTCAGCTGGGGGGAGACCCAGTACTTC.

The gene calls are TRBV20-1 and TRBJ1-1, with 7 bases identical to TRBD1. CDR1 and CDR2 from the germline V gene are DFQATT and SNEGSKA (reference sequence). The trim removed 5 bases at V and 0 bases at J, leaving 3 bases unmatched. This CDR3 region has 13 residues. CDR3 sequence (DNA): TGCAGTGCTTTACAGGGGTTGAACACTGAAGCTTTCTTT. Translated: CSALQGLNTEAFF.

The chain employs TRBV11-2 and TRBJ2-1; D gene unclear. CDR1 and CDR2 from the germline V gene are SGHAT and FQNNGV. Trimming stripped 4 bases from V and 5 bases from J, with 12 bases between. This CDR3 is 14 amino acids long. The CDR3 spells CASSWNSYNNEQFF. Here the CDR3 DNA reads TGTGCCAGCAGCTGGAATTCATATAACAATGAGCAGTTCTTC.

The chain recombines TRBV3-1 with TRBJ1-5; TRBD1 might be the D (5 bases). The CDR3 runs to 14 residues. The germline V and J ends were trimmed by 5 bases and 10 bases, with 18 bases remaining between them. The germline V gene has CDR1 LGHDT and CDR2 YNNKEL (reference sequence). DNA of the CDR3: TGTGCCAGCAGCTACACAGGCCAGCGCATACCCCAGCATTTT. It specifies CASSYTGQRIPQHF.

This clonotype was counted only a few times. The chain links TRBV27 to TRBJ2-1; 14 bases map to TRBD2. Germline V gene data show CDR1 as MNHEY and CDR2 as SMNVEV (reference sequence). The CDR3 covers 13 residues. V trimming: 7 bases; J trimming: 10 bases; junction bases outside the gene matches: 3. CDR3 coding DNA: TGTGCCAGCAAAGGACTAGCGGGGGGCGAGCAGTTCTTC. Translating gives CASKGLAGGEQFF.

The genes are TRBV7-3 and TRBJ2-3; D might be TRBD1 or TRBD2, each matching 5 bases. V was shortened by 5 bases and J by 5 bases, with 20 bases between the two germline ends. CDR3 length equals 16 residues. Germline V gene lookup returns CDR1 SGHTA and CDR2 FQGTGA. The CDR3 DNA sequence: TGTGCCAGCAGCAGAACCTCGGGGCAGGAACTAGATACGCAGTATTTT. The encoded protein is CASSRTSGQELDTQYF. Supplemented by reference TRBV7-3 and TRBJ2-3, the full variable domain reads GAGVSQTPSNKVTEKGKYVELRCDPISGHTALYWYRQSLGQGPEFLIYFQGTGAADDSGLPNDRFFAVRPEGSVSTLKIQRTERGDSAVYLCASSRTSGQELDTQYFGPGTRLTVL.

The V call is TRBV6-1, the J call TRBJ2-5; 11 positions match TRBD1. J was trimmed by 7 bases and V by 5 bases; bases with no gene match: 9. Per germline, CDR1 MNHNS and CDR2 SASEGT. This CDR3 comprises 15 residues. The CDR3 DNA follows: TGTGCCAGCAGTCGACTCCCGGGACAGGGGGGGACCCAGTACTTC. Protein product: CASSRLPGQGGTQYF.

The CDR3 loop reads CASSFGGEMDEQYF. The CDR3 nucleotides are TGCGCCAGCAGCTTTGGAGGGGAAATGGACGAGCAGTACTTC. This chain joins TRBV5-1 and TRBJ2-7; tentatively, D is TRBD2 (6 bases). CDR3 length equals 14 residues. The V gene's germline CDR1 is SGHRS and CDR2 YFSETQ. V shed 2 bases and J shed 5 bases, with 14 bases lying between them.

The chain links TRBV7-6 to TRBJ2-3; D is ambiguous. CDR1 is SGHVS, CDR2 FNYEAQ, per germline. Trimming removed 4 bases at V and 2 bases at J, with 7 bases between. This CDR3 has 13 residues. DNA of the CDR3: TGTGCCAGCAGCTCACCGTTCACAGATACGCAGTATTTT. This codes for CASSSPFTDTQYF. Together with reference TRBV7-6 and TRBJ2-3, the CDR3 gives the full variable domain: GAGVSQSPRYKVTKRGQDVALRCDPISGHVSLYWYRQALGQGPEFLTYFNYEAQQDKSGLPNDRFSAERPEGSISTLTIQRTEQRDSAMYRCASSSPFTDTQYFGPGTRLTVL.

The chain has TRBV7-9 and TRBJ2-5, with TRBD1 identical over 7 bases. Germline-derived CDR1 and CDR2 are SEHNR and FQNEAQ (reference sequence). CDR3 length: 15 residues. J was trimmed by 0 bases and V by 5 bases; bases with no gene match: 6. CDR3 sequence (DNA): TGTGCCAGCAGCCCCTGGACAGGCTACCAAGAGACCCAGTACTTC. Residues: CASSPWTGYQETQYF.

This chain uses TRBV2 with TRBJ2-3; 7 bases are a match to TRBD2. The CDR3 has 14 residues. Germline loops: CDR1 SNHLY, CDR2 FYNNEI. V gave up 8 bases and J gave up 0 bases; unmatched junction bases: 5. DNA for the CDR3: TGTGCCAGCGGCAGCGGGAAAAGCACAGATACGCAGTATTTT. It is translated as CASGSGKSTDTQYF. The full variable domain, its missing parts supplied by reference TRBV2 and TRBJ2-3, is EPEVTQTPSHQVTQMGQEVILRCVPISNHLYFYWYRQILGQKVEFLVSFYNNEISEKSEIFDDQFSVERPDGSNFTLKIRSTKLEDSAMYFCASGSGKSTDTQYFGPGTRLTVL.

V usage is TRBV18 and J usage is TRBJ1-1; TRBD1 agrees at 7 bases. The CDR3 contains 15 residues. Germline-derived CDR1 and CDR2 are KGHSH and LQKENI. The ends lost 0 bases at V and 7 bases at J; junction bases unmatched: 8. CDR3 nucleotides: TGTGCCAGCTCACCACCGGCAGGGGGAGGTGATGAAGCTTTCTTT. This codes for CASSPPAGGGDEAFF.

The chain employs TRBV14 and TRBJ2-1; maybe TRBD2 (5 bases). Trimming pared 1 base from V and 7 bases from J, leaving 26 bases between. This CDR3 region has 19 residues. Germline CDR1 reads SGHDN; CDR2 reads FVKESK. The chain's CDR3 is CASSQVLQGRASRWNEQFF. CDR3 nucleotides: TGTGCCAGCAGCCAAGTTCTGCAAGGTCGGGCTAGCCGGTGGAATGAGCAGTTCTTC. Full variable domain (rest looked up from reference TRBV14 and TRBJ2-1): EAGVTQFPSHSVIEKGQTVTLRCDPISGHDNLYWYRRVMGKEIKFLLHFVKESKQDESGMPNNRFLAERTGGTYSTLKVQPAELEDSGVYFCASSQVLQGRASRWNEQFFGPGTRLTVL.

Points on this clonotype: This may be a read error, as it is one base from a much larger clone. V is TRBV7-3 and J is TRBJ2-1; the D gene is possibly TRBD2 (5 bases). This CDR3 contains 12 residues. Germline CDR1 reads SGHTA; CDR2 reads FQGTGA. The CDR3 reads CVSSPGETEQFF. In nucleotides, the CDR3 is TGTGTCAGCAGCCCCGGGGAGACGGAGCAGTTCTTC.

The CDR3 DNA is TGTGCCAGCAGCCACGACAGAAATAATTCACCCCTCCACTTT. Translation gives CASSHDRNNSPLHF. V and J are TRBV4-2 and TRBJ1-6; tentative D call: TRBD1 (5 bases). CDR3 length equals 14 residues. Germline V lookup: CDR1 LGHNA, CDR2 YNFKEQ. V lost 3 bases, J lost 5 bases, and 8 bases lay in between.